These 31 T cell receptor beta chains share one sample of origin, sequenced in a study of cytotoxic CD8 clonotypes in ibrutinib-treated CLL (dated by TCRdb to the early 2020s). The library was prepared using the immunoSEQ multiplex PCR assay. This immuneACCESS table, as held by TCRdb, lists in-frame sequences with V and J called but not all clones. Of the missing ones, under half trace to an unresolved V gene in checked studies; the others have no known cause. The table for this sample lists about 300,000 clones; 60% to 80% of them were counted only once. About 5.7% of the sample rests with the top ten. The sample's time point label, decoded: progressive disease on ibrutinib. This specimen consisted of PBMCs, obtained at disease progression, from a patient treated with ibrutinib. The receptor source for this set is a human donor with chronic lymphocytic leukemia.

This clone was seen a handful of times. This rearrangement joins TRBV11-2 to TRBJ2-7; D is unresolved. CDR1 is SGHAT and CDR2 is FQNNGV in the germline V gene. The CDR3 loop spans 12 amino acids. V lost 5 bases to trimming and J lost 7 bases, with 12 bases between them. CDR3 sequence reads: CASSPLLFEQYF. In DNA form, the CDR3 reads TGTGCCAGCAGCCCCTTATTGTTTGAGCAGTACTTC.

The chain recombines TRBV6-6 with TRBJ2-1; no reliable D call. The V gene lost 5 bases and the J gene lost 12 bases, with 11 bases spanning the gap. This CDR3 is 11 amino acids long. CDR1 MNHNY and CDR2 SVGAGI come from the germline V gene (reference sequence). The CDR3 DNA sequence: TGTGCCAGCAGTCTAAAGGTAGTGCAGTTCTTC. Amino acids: CASSLKVVQFF.

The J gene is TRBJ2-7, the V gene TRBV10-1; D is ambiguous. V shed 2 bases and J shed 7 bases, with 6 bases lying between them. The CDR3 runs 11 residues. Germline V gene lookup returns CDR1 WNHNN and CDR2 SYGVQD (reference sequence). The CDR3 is CASSEGWEQYF. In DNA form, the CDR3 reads TGCGCCAGCAGTGAGGGGTGGGAGCAGTACTTC.

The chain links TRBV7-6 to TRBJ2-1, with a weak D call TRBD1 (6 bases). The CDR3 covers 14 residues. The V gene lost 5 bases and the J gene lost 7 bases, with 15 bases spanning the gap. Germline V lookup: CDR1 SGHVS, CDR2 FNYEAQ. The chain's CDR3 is CASSPEQGRNEQFF. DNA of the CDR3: TGTGCCAGCAGCCCGGAACAGGGTAGGAATGAGCAGTTCTTC. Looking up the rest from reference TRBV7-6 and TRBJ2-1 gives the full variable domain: GAGVSQSPRYKVTKRGQDVALRCDPISGHVSLYWYRQALGQGPEFLTYFNYEAQQDKSGLPNDRFSAERPEGSISTLTIQRTEQRDSAMYRCASSPEQGRNEQFFGPGTRLTVL.

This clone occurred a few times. CDR3 sequence: CASSPSLSGNEQYF. Written as DNA, the CDR3 is TGCGCCAGCAGCCCGTCATTATCTGGGAACGAGCAGTACTTC. This chain connects TRBV10-1 to TRBJ2-7, with D uncertain. Germline loops: CDR1 WNHNN, CDR2 SYGVQD (reference sequence). The CDR3 loop spans 14 amino acids. V lost 6 bases to trimming and J lost 5 bases, with 17 bases between them.

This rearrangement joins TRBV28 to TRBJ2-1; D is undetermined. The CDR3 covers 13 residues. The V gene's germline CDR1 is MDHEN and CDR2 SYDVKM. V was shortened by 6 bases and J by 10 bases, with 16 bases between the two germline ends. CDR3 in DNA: TGTGCCAGCAGGCTAGGGTCAATGAACGAGCAGTTCTTC. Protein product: CASRLGSMNEQFF.

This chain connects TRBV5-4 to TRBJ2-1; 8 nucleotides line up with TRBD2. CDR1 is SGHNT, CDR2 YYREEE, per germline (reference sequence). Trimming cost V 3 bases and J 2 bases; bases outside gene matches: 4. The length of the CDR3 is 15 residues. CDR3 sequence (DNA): TGTGCCAGCAGCTCCAGCGGGGGTACCTACAATGAGCAGTTCTTC. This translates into CASSSSGGTYNEQFF.

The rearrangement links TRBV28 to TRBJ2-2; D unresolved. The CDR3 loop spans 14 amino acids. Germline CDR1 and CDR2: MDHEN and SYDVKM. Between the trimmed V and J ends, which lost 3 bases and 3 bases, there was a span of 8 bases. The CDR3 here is CASSLGSYTGELFF. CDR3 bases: TGTGCCAGCAGTTTGGGCAGTTACACCGGGGAGCTGTTTTTT. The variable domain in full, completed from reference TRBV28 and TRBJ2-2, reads DVKVTQSSRYLVKRTGEKVFLECVQDMDHENMFWYRQDPGLGLRLIYFSYDVKMKEKGDIPEGYSVSREKKERFSLILESASTNQTSMYLCASSLGSYTGELFFGEGSRLTVL.

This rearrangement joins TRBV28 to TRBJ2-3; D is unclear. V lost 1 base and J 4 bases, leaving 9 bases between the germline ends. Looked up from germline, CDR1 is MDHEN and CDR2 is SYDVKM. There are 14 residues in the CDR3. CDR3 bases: TGTGCCAGCAGTTTATTCCCCAGGCCAGATACGCAGTATTTT. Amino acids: CASSLFPRPDTQYF.

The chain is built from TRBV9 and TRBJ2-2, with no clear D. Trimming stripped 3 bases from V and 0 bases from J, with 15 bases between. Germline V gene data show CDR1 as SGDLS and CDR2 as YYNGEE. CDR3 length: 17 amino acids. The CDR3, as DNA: TGTGCCAGCAGCGACCCCTCGCCGGCATCGAACACCGGGGAGCTGTTTTTT. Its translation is CASSDPSPASNTGELFF.

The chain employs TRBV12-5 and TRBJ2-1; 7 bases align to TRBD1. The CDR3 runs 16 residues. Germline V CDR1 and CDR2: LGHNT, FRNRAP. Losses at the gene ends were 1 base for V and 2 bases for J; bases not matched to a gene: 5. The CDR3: CASGLGKGAPYNEQFF. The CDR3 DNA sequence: TGTGCTAGTGGTTTGGGAAAGGGGGCCCCCTACAATGAGCAGTTCTTC.

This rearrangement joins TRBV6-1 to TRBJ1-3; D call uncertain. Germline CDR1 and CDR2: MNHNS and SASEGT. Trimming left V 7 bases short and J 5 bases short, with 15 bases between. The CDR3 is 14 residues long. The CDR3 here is CASTVGILRNTIYF. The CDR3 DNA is TGTGCCAGCACGGTAGGGATTCTTCGAAACACCATATATTTT.

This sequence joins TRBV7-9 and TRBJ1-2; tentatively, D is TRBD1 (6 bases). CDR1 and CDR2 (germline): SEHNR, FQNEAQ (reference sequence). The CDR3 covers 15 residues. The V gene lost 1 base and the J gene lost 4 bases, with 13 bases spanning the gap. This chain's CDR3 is CASSLEGTDSYGYTF. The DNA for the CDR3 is TGTGCCAGCAGCTTAGAGGGGACGGACAGCTATGGCTACACCTTC.

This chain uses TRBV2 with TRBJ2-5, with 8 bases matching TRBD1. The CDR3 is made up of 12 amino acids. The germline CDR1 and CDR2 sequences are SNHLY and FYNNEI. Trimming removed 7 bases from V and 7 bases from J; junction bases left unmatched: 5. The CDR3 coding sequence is TGTGCCAGCATCAGGGGGCTCGGGACCCAGTACTTC. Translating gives CASIRGLGTQYF. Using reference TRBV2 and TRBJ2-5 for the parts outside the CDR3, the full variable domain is EPEVTQTPSHQVTQMGQEVILRCVPISNHLYFYWYRQILGQKVEFLVSFYNNEISEKSEIFDDQFSVERPDGSNFTLKIRSTKLEDSAMYFCASIRGLGTQYFGPGTRLLVL.

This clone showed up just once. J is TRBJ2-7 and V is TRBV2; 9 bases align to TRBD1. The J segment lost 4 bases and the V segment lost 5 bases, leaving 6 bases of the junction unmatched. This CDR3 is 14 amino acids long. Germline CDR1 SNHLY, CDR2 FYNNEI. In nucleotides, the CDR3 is TGTGCCAGCAGTTCGCGGGACAGGGTATACGAGCAGTACTTC. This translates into CASSSRDRVYEQYF. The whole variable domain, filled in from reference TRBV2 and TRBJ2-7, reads EPEVTQTPSHQVTQMGQEVILRCVPISNHLYFYWYRQILGQKVEFLVSFYNNEISEKSEIFDDQFSVERPDGSNFTLKIRSTKLEDSAMYFCASSSRDRVYEQYFGPGTRLTVT.

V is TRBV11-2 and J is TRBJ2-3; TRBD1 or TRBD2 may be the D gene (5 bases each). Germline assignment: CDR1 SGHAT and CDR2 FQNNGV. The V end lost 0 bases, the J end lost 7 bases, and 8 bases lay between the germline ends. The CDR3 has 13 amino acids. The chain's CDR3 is CASSLDPGHTQYF. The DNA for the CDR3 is TGTGCCAGCAGCTTAGACCCGGGACATACGCAGTATTTT.

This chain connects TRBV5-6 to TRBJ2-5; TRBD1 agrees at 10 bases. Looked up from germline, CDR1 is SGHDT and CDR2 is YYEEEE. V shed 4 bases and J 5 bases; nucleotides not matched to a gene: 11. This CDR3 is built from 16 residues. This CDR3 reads CASSLPRQGAQETQYF. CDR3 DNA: TGTGCCAGCAGCCTACCCCGACAGGGGGCACAGGAGACCCAGTACTTC.

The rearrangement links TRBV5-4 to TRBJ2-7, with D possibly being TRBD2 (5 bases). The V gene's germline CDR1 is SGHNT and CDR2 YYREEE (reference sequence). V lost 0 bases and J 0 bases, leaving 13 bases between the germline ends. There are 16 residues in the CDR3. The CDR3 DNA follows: TGTGCCAGCAGCTTGGGGACTGGCCTTAGCTCCTACGAGCAGTACTTC. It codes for CASSLGTGLSSYEQYF.

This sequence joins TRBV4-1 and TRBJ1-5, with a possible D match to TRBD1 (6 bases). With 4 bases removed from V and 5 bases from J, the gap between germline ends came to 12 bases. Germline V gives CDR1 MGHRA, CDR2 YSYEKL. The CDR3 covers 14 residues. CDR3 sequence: CASSLGQYDQPQHF. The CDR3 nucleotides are TGCGCCAGCAGCCTCGGACAGTATGATCAGCCCCAGCATTTT.

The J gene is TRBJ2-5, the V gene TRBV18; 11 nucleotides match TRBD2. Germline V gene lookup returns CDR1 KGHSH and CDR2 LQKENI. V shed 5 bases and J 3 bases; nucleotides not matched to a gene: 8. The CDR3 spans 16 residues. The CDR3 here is CASSSRSSGGKETQYF. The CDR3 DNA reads TGTGCCAGCTCATCCCGTTCTAGCGGGGGGAAAGAGACCCAGTACTTC.

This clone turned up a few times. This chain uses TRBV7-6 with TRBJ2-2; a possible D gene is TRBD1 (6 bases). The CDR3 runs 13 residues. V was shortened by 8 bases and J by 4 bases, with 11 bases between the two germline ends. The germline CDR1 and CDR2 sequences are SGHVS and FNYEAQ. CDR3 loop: CASGGHATGELFF. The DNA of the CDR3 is TGTGCCAGCGGGGGACACGCCACCGGGGAGCTGTTTTTT.

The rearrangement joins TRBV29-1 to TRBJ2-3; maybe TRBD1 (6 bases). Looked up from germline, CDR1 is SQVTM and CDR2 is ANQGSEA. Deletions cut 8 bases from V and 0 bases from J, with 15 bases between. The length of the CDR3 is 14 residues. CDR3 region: CSIQGSLSTDTQYF. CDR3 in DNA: TGCAGCATACAGGGCTCTTTGAGCACAGATACGCAGTATTTT.

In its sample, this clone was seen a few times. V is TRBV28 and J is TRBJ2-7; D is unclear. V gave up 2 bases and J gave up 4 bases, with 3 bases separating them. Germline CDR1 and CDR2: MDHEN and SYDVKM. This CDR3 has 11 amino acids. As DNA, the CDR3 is TGTGCCAGCAGTTTAGGGTACGAGCAGTACTTC. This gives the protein CASSLGYEQYF. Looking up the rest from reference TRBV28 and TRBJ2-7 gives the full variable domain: DVKVTQSSRYLVKRTGEKVFLECVQDMDHENMFWYRQDPGLGLRLIYFSYDVKMKEKGDIPEGYSVSREKKERFSLILESASTNQTSMYLCASSLGYEQYFGPGTRLTVT.

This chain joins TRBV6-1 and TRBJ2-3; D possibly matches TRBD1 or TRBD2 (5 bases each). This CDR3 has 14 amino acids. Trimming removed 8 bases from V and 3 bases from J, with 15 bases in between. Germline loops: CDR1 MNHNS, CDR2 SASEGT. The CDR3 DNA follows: TGTGCCAGCCCTACCGGGGCGCATACAGATACGCAGTATTTT. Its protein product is CASPTGAHTDTQYF.

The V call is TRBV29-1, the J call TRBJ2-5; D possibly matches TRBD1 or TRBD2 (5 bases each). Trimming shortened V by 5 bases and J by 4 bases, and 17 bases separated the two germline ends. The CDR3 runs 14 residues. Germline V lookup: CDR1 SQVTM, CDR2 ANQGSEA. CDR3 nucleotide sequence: TGCAGCGTTCTAGGCCCTGGGGGAGCAGAGACCCAGTACTTC. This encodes CSVLGPGGAETQYF. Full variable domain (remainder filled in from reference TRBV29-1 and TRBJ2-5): SAVISQKPSRDICQRGTSLTIQCQVDSQVTMMFWYRQQPGQSLTLIATANQGSEATYESGFVIDKFPISRPNLTFSTLTVSNMSPEDSSIYLCSVLGPGGAETQYFGPGTRLLVL.

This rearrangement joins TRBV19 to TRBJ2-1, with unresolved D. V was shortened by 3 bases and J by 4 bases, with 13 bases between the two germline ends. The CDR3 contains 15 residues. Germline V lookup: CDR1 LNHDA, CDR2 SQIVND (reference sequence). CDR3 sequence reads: CASSITRLSYNEQFF. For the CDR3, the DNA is TGTGCCAGTAGTATTACCAGACTCTCGTACAATGAGCAGTTCTTC.

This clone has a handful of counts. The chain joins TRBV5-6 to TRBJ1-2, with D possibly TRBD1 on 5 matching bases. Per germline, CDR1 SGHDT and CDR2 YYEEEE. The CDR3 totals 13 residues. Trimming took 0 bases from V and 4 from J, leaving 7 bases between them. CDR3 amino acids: CASSLGQSYGYTF. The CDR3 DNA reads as TGTGCCAGCAGCTTGGGACAGTCCTATGGCTACACCTTC.

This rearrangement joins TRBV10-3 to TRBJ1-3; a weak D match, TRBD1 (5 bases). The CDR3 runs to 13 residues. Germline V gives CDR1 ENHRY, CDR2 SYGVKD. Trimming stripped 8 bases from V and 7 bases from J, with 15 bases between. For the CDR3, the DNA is TGTGCCATCGAGGAGACAGACCTCAACACCATATATTTT. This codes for CAIEETDLNTIYF.

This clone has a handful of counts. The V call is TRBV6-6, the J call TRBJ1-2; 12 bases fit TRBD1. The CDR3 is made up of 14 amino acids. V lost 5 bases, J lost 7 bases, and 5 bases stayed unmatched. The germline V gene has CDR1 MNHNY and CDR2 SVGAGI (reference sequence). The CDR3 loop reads CASSEGQGAGGYTF. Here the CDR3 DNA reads TGTGCCAGCAGTGAGGGACAGGGGGCAGGTGGCTACACCTTC.

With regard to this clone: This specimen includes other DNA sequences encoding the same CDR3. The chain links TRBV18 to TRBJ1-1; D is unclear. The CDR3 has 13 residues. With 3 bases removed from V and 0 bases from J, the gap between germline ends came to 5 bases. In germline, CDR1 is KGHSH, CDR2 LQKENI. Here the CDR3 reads CASSPSVNTEAFF. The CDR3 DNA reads TGTGCCAGCTCACCCTCAGTGAACACTGAAGCTTTCTTT.

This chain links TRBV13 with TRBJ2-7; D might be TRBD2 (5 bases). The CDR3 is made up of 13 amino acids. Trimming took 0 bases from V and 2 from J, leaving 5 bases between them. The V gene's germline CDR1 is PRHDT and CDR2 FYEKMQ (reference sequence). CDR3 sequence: CASSLGTTYEQYF. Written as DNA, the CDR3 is TGTGCCAGCAGCTTAGGGACTACCTACGAGCAGTACTTC.